This TCR beta chain was profiled in a study of cytomegalovirus exposure and HLA in healthy donors. With 60 Vbeta and 13 Jbeta primers, the PCR was carried out. TCRdb's copy holds only in-frame clones and misses some; the assay was immunoSEQ multiplex PCR. The table shows 95,000 to 150,000 clones, with roughly 15% occurring only once. The CDR3 extends over 16 amino acids. Germline V gene lookup returns CDR1 SNHLY and CDR2 FYNNEI. The J segment lost 6 bases and the V segment lost 3 bases, leaving 12 bases of the junction unmatched. The sequence derives from a female donor in good health and CMV-seropositive. The sample comprised PBMCs. This sequence joins TRBV2 and TRBJ1-1; 8 bases are shared with TRBD1. CDR3: CASSEQGAMFRSEAFF. The CDR3 DNA follows: TGTGCCAGCAGTGAGCAGGGGGCGATGTTCCGGTCTGAAGCTTTCTTT.